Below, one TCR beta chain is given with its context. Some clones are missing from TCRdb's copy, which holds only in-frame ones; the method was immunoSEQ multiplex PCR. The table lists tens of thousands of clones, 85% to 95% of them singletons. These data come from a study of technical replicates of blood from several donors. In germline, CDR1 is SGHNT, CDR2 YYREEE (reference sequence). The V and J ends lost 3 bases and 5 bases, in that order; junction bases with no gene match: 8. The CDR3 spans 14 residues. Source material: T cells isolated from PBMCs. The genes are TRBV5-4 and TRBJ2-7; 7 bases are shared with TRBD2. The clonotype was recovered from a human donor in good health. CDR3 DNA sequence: TGTGCCAGCAGCTCGGGGGAGGGTTTGCACGAGCAGTACTTC. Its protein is CASSSGEGLHEQYF.